The clone carrying this TCR beta chain was recorded once. The CDR3 is 15 residues long. Germline V gene sequence: CDR1 MNHEY, CDR2 SMNVEV (reference sequence). Trimming left V 0 bases short and J 3 bases short, with 12 bases between. The data originate from a study of blood T cells in healthy people across ages. A second roughly 6 to 11 cycle PCR used barcoded and J-beta primers. TCRdb redid the calling of the 5' RACE reads with MiXCR, one entry per CDR3 protein. The sample has 850,000 to 1,300,000 distinct CDR3 sequences, around 45% seen once; the top ten hold around 18%. Sequenced sample: blood. This clonotype was sampled from an older woman in good health. J is TRBJ2-7 and V is TRBV27, with D perhaps matching TRBD1 or TRBD2 (5 bases each). CDR3 sequence: CASSLSGTDIYEQYF. CDR3 in DNA: TGTGCCAGCAGTTTATCGGGGACGGACATCTACGAGCAGTACTTC.